Below, 26 T cell receptor beta chains from the same sample are listed, as sequenced in a study of regulatory T cells in long-lasting Graves disease. Time point here: newly diagnosed GD, antithyroid drugs for less than 3 months. Following extraction of RNA from PBMCs, that RNA was used to make the TCR library. The TCR beta library used iRepertoire HTBI primers with Arm-PCR amplification of CDR3. TCRdb fed the multiplex PCR reads into MiXCR, producing one record per CDR3 protein. This table has roughly 510,000 distinct CDR3 sequences, around 16% appearing once. Separately, the same data were catalogued under a study of T cells in Graves' hyperthyroidism and ophthalmopathy.

The starting material was peripheral blood mononuclear cells (PBMCs), obtained at new diagnosis, from a patient treated with antithyroid drugs. The receptors here all came from a man aged 18 to 30 with Graves disease.

Ten or more counts support this clonotype. This chain uses TRBV11-2 with TRBJ2-1; the D is unclear. Deletions cut 5 bases from V and 7 bases from J, with 15 bases between. CDR1 is SGHAT, CDR2 FQNNGV, per germline. This CDR3 region has 14 residues. The DNA of the CDR3 is TGTGCCAGCAGCCCAGGTGGCCTCCGAAATGAGCAGTTCTTC. It is translated as CASSPGGLRNEQFF. The full variable domain, in which reference TRBV11-2 and TRBJ2-1 provide the parts outside the CDR3, is EAGVAQSPRYKIIEKRQSVAFWCNPISGHATLYWYQQILGQGPKLLIQFQNNGVVDDSQLPKDRFSAERLKGVDSTLKIQPAKLEDSAVYLCASSPGGLRNEQFFGPGTRLTVL.

This clonotype was seen more than once but under ten times. The chain is built from TRBV10-3 and TRBJ2-2; 9 bases fit TRBD1. The trim removed 5 bases at V and 6 bases at J, leaving 4 bases unmatched. Germline-derived CDR1 and CDR2 are ENHRY and SYGVKD. This CDR3 contains 14 residues. In DNA form, the CDR3 reads TGTGCCATCAGTTCCGGGACAGGGTCCGGGGAGCTGTTTTTT. It specifies CAISSGTGSGELFF.

In its sample, this clonotype was seen many times. The chain couples TRBV5-1 to TRBJ2-1, with TRBD2 as a possible D gene (6 bases). Between the trimmed V and J ends, which lost 1 base and 5 bases, there was a span of 10 bases. CDR1 is SGHRS, CDR2 YFSETQ, per germline. The CDR3 is 14 residues long. CDR3 sequence: CASSLSGPHNEQFF. CDR3 DNA sequence: TGCGCCAGCAGCTTGAGCGGGCCGCACAATGAGCAGTTCTTC.

The V and J genes are TRBV19 and TRBJ2-7; TRBD2 matches at 7 bases. The CDR3 length is 14 residues. J lost 3 bases, V lost 3 bases, and 5 bases had no gene match. The germline CDR1 and CDR2 sequences are LNHDA and SQIVND (reference sequence). This CDR3 is CASSMSSGIYEQYF. CDR3 nucleotide sequence: TGTGCCAGTAGTATGTCGAGCGGGATCTACGAGCAGTACTTC.

This clonotype was picked up a small number of times. This rearrangement joins TRBV30 to TRBJ1-2, with a weak D call TRBD1 (5 bases). This CDR3 spans 13 amino acids. Germline V gene data show CDR1 as GTSNPN and CDR2 as SVGIG (reference sequence). V lost 3 bases and J 4 bases, leaving 12 bases between the germline ends. The CDR3 DNA follows: TGTGCCTGGAGGAAATCAGGGACCTATGGCTACACCTTC. Its protein is CAWRKSGTYGYTF.

There are many counts of this clonotype. The chain links TRBV6-2 or TRBV6-3 to TRBJ2-3; weak D call: TRBD1 (5 bases). Trimming stripped 5 bases from V and 5 bases from J, with 17 bases between. The CDR3 runs to 15 residues. The germline CDR1 and CDR2 sequences are MNHEY and SVGEGT. Here the CDR3 reads CASSRLTAAQDTQYF. CDR3 DNA sequence: TGTGCCAGCAGTAGACTGACAGCCGCTCAAGATACGCAGTATTTT.

This clonotype has ten or more counts. The chain links TRBV11-2 to TRBJ2-7, with D tentatively TRBD1 (5 bases). In germline, CDR1 is SGHAT, CDR2 FQNNGV. With 5 bases removed from V and 4 bases from J, the gap between germline ends came to 15 bases. The CDR3 extends over 14 amino acids. CDR3 in DNA: TGTGCCAGCAGCCACGCTGGTGGGGCTTACGAGCAGTACTTC. This sequence encodes CASSHAGGAYEQYF.

This clonotype has more than one count but fewer than ten. The chain is built from TRBV20-1 and TRBJ2-1; D is unclear. V lost 1 base to trimming and J lost 5 bases, with 6 bases between them. CDR3 length: 12 residues. CDR1 and CDR2 from the germline V gene are DFQATT and SNEGSKA (reference sequence). The CDR3 here is CSARASDNEQFF. CDR3 nucleotides: TGCAGTGCTAGAGCGTCAGACAATGAGCAGTTCTTC.

This clonotype came up a few times. A much larger clone lies a single base off, so this may be a read error. This chain joins TRBV28 and TRBJ2-1; D is uncertain. The CDR3 runs to 15 residues. CDR1 is MDHEN and CDR2 is SYDVKM in the germline V gene. CDR3 in amino acids: CASSETPSSYNGQFF. Written as DNA, the CDR3 is TGTGCCAGCAGTGAGACCCCGAGCTCCTACAATGGGCAGTTCTTC.

This chain joins TRBV29-1 and TRBJ2-7, with a weak D call TRBD2 (7 bases). The CDR3 extends over 14 amino acids. Trimming removed 3 bases at V and 0 bases at J, with 12 bases between. The germline V gene has CDR1 SQVTM and CDR2 ANQGSEA. CDR3 sequence: CSVEGGQGSYEQYF. The CDR3 DNA sequence: TGCAGCGTTGAGGGGGGGCAGGGCTCCTACGAGCAGTACTTC.

This clonotype showed up many times. The rearrangement uses TRBV20-1 and TRBJ1-3, with D tentatively TRBD1 (5 bases). With 3 bases removed from V and 0 bases from J, the gap between germline ends came to 9 bases. Germline values: CDR1 DFQATT, CDR2 SNEGSKA (reference sequence). CDR3 size: 14 residues. For the CDR3, the DNA is TGCAGTGCTAGGGGACGGAACTCTGGAAACACCATATATTTT. Translated: CSARGRNSGNTIYF.

The chain uses TRBV14 and TRBJ2-7; maybe TRBD2 (5 bases). CDR1 and CDR2 from the germline V gene are SGHDN and FVKESK. The V end lost 0 bases, the J end lost 5 bases, and 17 bases lay between the germline ends. The CDR3 has 16 residues. CDR3 DNA: TGTGCCAGCAGCCAAGACCTCGGGATCCCGGCCCACGAGCAGTACTTC. Translated, it gives CASSQDLGIPAHEQYF. The entire variable domain, with the rest obtained from reference TRBV14 and TRBJ2-7, is as follows: EAGVTQFPSHSVIEKGQTVTLRCDPISGHDNLYWYRRVMGKEIKFLLHFVKESKQDESGMPNNRFLAERTGGTYSTLKVQPAELEDSGVYFCASSQDLGIPAHEQYFGPGTRLTVT.

This clonotype was recorded many times. The chain employs TRBV10-3 and TRBJ2-7, with D possibly being TRBD1 (6 bases). V dropped 11 bases and J dropped 1 base, with 12 bases sitting between them. CDR1 and CDR2 (germline): ENHRY, SYGVKD. The CDR3 is made up of 12 amino acids. This chain's CDR3 is CAGGGQSYEQYF. CDR3 coding DNA: TGTGCCGGCGGCGGACAGTCCTACGAGCAGTACTTC.

This clonotype was picked up a small number of times. This sequence joins TRBV19 and TRBJ2-3; D is uncertain. This CDR3 has 11 residues. The ends were cut back, 3 bases at V and 7 bases at J, with 5 bases in the middle. Germline CDR1 and CDR2: LNHDA and SQIVND (reference sequence). The CDR3, as DNA: TGTGCCAGTAGTATTGTAAATACGCAGTATTTT. Its protein is CASSIVNTQYF. The full variable domain, completed using reference TRBV19 and TRBJ2-3, is DGGITQSPKYLFRKEGQNVTLSCEQNLNHDAMYWYRQDPGQGLRLIYYSQIVNDFQKGDIAEGYSVSREKKESFPLTVTSAQKNPTAFYLCASSIVNTQYFGPGTRLTVL.

This clonotype has a handful of counts. J is TRBJ2-2 and V is TRBV20-1, with a weak D call TRBD1 (6 bases). Trimming removed 0 bases at V and 7 bases at J, with 12 bases between. The CDR3 is 14 amino acids. Looked up from germline, CDR1 is DFQATT and CDR2 is SNEGSKA (reference sequence). The CDR3 spells CSARDYRDFGELFF. Here the CDR3 DNA reads TGCAGTGCTAGAGATTACAGGGATTTCGGGGAGCTGTTTTTT.

This chain connects TRBV12-3 or TRBV12-4 to TRBJ2-2; possible D gene TRBD1, 5 bases. V was trimmed by 3 bases and J by 9 bases, leaving 11 bases between them. This CDR3 has 13 residues. The CDR3 is CASSFGWGRELFF. In DNA, the CDR3 is TGTGCCAGCAGTTTCGGGTGGGGCCGGGAGCTGTTTTTT.

This clonotype has more than one count but fewer than ten. Here the CDR3 reads CASLPGLAGVGPGELFF. The CDR3 nucleotides read TGTGCCAGCCTTCCAGGACTAGCGGGAGTCGGGCCCGGGGAGCTGTTTTTT. The gene calls are TRBV6-1 and TRBJ2-2, with 13 bases aligning to TRBD2. Germline CDR1 reads MNHNS; CDR2 reads SASEGT. V was pared by 8 bases and J by 6 bases, with 12 bases of the junction left unmatched. This CDR3 spans 17 amino acids.

This clonotype appeared many times. The chain carries TRBV20-1 and TRBJ2-1, with 7 bases aligning to TRBD1. Per the germline V gene, CDR1 is DFQATT and CDR2 is SNEGSKA (reference sequence). This CDR3 comprises 15 residues. V shed 5 bases, J shed 8 bases, and the junction held 15 bases outside the gene matches. The CDR3 DNA reads TGCAGTGCTTCCGACAGGGTGGCCCCTGGGGATGAGCAGTTCTTC. It specifies CSASDRVAPGDEQFF.

CDR3 residues: CSAREAGVSDTQYF. The CDR3 coding sequence is TGCAGTGCTAGAGAAGCGGGAGTGTCTGATACGCAGTATTTT. The V gene is TRBV20-1, the J gene TRBJ2-3; 8 bases map to TRBD2. Per germline, CDR1 DFQATT and CDR2 SNEGSKA (reference sequence). The CDR3 runs 14 residues. J gave up 6 bases and V 0 bases, and 5 bases lay outside the gene matches.

This clonotype was found a few times. In DNA form, the CDR3 reads TGTGCCAGCAGTGAAGCCGACAGCTCCTATAATTCACCCCTCCACTTT. Its protein is CASSEADSSYNSPLHF. The chain carries TRBV6-1 and TRBJ1-6, with a weak D call TRBD1 (5 bases). Germline values: CDR1 MNHNS, CDR2 SASEGT. V lost 0 bases and J 0 bases, leaving 6 bases between the germline ends. This CDR3 contains 16 residues.

Details on this clonotype: A read error is likely here: a far larger clone is one base away. The chain combines TRBV6-2 or TRBV6-3 with TRBJ2-1; maybe TRBD2 (7 bases). The J call may not be correct, given that the DNA end is closer to TRBJ2-5. The CDR3 spans 13 residues. CDR1 MNHEY and CDR2 SVGEGT come from the germline V gene. In DNA form, the CDR3 reads TGTGCCAGCGGTAGAAGGGGGGGAGAGACCCAGTACTTC. Its protein is CASGRRGGETQYF.

This clonotype turned up a few times. The chain recombines TRBV6-9 with TRBJ2-1; a weak D match, TRBD1 (6 bases). The CDR3 has 14 amino acids. Germline values: CDR1 MNHGY, CDR2 SVAAGI. Between the trimmed V and J ends, which lost 3 bases and 5 bases, there was a span of 11 bases. CDR3 region: CASSYSGTNNEQFF. CDR3 DNA: TGTGCCAGCAGTTACTCCGGGACAAACAATGAGCAGTTCTTC.

A remark on this clonotype: The junction does not match germline at one end; this may be a read error. The rearrangement links TRBV5-1 to TRBJ2-1; possible D gene TRBD1, 6 bases. The CDR3 totals 15 residues. CDR1 SGHRS and CDR2 YFSETQ come from the germline V gene. The DNA of the CDR3 is TGTGCCAGCAGCGCTGGGGGCGGGCCGTACAATGAGCAGTTCTTC. Its protein is CASSAGGGPYNEQFF.

This clonotype has a handful of counts. The chain joins TRBV12-3 or TRBV12-4 to TRBJ2-7, with D possibly matching TRBD2 (6 bases). CDR3 length: 15 amino acids. Trimming left V 6 bases short and J 2 bases short, with 17 bases between. The CDR3 DNA follows: TGTGCCAGCAGATTTAGGGACGGGAGACCCTACGAGCAGTACTTC. It specifies CASRFRDGRPYEQYF.

This clonotype was counted at least ten times. This chain connects TRBV5-1 to TRBJ2-3; D assignment may be TRBD1 or TRBD2 (5 bases each). The CDR3 is 16 residues long. V was shortened by 3 bases and J by 0 bases, with 14 bases between the two germline ends. Germline CDR1 reads SGHRS; CDR2 reads YFSETQ. CDR3 residues: CASSSLGTASTDTQYF. The CDR3 DNA reads as TGCGCCAGCAGCTCACTAGGGACGGCTAGCACAGATACGCAGTATTTT.

In this sample, this clonotype turned up a few times. Here the CDR3 reads CASSVVATNTDTQYF. Here the CDR3 DNA reads TGTGCCAGCAGCGTAGTCGCGACGAACACAGATACGCAGTATTTT. The chain employs TRBV9 and TRBJ2-3, with D hard to call. Per the germline V gene, CDR1 is SGDLS and CDR2 is YYNGEE. CDR3 size: 15 residues. V dropped 0 bases and J dropped 2 bases, with 10 bases sitting between them.